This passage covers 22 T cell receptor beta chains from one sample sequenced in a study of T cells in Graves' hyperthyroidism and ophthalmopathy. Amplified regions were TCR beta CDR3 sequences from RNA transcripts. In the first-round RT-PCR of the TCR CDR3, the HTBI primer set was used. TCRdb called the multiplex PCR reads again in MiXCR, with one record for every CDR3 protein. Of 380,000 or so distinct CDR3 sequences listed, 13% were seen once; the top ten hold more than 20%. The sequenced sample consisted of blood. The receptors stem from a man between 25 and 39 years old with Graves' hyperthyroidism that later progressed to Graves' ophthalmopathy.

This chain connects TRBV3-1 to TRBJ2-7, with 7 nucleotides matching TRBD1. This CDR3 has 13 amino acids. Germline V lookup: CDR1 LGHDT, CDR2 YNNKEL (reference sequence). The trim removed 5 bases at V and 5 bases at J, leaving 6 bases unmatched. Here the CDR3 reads CASSNRQGHEQYF. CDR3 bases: TGTGCCAGCAGCAACAGACAGGGCCACGAGCAGTACTTC.

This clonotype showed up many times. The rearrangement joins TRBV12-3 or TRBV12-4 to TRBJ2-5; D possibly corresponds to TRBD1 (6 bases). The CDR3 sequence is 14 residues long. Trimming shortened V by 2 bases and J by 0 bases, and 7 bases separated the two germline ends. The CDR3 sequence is CASSLQGHQETQYF. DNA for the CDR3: TGTGCCAGCAGTTTACAGGGGCACCAAGAGACCCAGTACTTC.

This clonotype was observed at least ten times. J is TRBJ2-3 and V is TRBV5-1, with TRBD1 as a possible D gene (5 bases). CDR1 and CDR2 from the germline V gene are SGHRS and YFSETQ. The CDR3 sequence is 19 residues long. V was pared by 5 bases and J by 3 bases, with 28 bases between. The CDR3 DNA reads TGCGCCAGCAGTTTTCCACGGTTGACAACTCAGGGCGTGACAGATACGCAGTATTTT. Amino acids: CASSFPRLTTQGVTDTQYF.

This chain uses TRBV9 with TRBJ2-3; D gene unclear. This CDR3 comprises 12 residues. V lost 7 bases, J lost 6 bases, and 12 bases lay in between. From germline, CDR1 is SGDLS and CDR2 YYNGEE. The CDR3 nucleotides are TGTGCCAGCCGCGCGAACGGGGATACGCAGTATTTT. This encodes CASRANGDTQYF.

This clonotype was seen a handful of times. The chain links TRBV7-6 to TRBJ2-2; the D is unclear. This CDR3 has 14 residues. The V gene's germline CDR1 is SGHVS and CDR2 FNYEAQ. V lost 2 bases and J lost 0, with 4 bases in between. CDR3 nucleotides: TGTGCCAGCAGCTTACTAGCGAACACCGGGGAGCTGTTTTTT. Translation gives CASSLLANTGELFF. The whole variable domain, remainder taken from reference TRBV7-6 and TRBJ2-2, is GAGVSQSPRYKVTKRGQDVALRCDPISGHVSLYWYRQALGQGPEFLTYFNYEAQQDKSGLPNDRFSAERPEGSISTLTIQRTEQRDSAMYRCASSLLANTGELFFGEGSRLTVL.

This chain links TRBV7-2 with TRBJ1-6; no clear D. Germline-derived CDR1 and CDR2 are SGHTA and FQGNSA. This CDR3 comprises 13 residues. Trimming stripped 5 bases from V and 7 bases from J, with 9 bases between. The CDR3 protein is CASSPERNSPLHF. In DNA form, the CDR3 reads TGTGCCAGCAGCCCCGAAAGGAATTCACCCCTCCACTTT. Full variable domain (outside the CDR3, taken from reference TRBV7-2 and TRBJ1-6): GAGVSQSPSNKVTEKGKDVELRCDPISGHTALYWYRQSLGQGLEFLIYFQGNSAPDKSGLPSDRFSAERTGGSVSTLTIQRTQQEDSAVYLCASSPERNSPLHFGNGTRLTVT.

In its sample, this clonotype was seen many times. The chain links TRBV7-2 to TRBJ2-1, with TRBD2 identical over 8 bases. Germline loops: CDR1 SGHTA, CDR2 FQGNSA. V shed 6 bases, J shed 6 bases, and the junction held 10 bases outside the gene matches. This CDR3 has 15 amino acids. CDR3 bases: TGTGCCAGCAGTTACCCGGGACTAGGGGTCAATGAGCAGTTCTTC. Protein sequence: CASSYPGLGVNEQFF.

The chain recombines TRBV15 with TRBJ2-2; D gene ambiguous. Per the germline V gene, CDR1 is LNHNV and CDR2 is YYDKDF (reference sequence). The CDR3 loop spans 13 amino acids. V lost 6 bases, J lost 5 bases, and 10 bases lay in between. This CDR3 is CATRLVGTGELFF. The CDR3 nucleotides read TGTGCCACCAGGCTTGTGGGAACCGGGGAGCTGTTTTTT.

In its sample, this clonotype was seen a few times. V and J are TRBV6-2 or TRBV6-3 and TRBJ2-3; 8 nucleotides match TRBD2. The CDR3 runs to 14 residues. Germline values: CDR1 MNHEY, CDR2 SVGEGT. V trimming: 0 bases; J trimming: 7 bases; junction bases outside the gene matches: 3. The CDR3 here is CASSYSTSEHTQYF. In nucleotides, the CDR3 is TGTGCCAGCAGTTACTCGACTAGCGAGCATACGCAGTATTTT.

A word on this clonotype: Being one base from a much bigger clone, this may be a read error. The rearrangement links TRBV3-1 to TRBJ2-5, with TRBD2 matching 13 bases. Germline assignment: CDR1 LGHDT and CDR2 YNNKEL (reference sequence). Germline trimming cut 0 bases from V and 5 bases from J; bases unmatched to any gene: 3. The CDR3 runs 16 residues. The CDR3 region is CASSQDLLAGGETQYF. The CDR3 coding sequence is TGTGCCAGCAGCCAAGATCTACTAGCGGGGGGGGAGACCCAGTACTTC.

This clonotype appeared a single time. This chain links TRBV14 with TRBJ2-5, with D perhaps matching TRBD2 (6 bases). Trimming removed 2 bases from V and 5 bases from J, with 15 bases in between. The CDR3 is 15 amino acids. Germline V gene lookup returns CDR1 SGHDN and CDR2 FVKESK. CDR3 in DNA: TGTGCCAGCAGCCAAAGGGTCCGGGGGTCGGAGACCCAGTACTTC. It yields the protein CASSQRVRGSETQYF.

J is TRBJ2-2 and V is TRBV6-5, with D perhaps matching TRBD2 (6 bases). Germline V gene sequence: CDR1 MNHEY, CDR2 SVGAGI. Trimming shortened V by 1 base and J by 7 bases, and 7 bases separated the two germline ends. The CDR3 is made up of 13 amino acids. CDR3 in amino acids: CASSYFGGGELFF. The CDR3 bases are TGTGCCAGCAGTTACTTCGGGGGCGGGGAGCTGTTTTTT.

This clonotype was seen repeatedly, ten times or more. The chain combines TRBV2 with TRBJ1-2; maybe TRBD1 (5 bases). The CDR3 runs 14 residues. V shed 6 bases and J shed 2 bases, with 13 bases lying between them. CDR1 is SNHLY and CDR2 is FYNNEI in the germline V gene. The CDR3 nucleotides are TGTGCCAGCAGGGCCCAGGGTAGGAACTATGGCTACACCTTC. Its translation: CASRAQGRNYGYTF.

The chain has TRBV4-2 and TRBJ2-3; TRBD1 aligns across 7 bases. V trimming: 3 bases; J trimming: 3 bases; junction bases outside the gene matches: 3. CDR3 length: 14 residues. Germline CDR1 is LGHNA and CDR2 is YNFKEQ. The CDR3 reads CASSQGQSTDTQYF. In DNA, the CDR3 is TGTGCCAGCAGCCAGGGACAGTCTACAGATACGCAGTATTTT.

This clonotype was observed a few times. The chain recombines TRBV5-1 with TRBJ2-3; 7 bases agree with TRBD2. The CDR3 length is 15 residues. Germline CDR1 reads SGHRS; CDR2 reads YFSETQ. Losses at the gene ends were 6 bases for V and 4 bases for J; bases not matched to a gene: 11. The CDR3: CASTQGRGSPDTQYF. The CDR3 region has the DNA TGCGCCAGCACCCAAGGGAGGGGATCCCCAGATACGCAGTATTTT.

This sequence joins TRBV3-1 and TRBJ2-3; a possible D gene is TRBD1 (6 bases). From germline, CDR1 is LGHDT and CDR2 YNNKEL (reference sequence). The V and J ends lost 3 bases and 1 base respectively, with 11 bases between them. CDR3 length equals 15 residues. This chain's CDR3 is CASSHETGGTDTQYF. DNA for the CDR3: TGTGCCAGCAGCCATGAGACAGGTGGCACAGATACGCAGTATTTT.

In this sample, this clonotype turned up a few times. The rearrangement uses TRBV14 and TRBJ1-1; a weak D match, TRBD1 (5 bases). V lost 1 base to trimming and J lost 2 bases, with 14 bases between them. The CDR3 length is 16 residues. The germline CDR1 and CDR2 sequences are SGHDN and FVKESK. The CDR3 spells CASSQVRGLRNTEAFF. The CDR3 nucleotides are TGTGCCAGCAGCCAAGTAAGGGGATTGAGAAACACTGAAGCTTTCTTT.

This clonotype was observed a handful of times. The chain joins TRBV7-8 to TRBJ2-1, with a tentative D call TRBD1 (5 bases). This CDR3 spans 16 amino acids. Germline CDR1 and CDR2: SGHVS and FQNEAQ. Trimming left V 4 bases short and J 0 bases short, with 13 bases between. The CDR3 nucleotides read TGTGCCAGCAGCTCGACAGTGGACGGCTCCTACAATGAGCAGTTCTTC. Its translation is CASSSTVDGSYNEQFF.

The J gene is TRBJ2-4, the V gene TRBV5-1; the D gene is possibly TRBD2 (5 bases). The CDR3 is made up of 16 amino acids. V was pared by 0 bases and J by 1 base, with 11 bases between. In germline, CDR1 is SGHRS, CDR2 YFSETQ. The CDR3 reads CASSLAGVLAKNIQYF. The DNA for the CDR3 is TGCGCCAGCAGCTTGGCCGGGGTGTTGGCCAAAAACATTCAGTACTTC.

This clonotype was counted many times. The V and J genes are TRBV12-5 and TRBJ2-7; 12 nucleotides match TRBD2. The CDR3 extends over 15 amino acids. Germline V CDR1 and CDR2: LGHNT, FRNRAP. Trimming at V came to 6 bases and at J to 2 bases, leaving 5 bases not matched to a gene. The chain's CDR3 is CASGTTSGGPYEQYF. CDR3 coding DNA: TGTGCTAGTGGGACGACTAGCGGGGGTCCCTACGAGCAGTACTTC.

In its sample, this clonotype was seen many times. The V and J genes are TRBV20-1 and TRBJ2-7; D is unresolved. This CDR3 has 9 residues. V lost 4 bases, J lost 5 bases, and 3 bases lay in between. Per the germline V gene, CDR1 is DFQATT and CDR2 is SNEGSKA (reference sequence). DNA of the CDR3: TGCAGTGCTAACGACGAGCAGTACTTC. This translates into CSANDEQYF.

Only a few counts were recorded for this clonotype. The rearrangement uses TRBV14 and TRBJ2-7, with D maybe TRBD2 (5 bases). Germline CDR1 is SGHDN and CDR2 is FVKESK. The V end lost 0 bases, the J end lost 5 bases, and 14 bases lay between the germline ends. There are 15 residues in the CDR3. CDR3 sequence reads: CASSQERRSWDEQYF. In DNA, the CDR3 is TGTGCCAGCAGCCAAGAGCGGAGGAGTTGGGACGAGCAGTACTTC.